This T cell receptor (beta chain) was identified in a study of graft-versus-host responses after intestinal transplantation. Measured with immunoSEQ multiplex PCR; TCRdb has only the in-frame clones, and not every one. Here the sample spans about 13,000 clones, 74% being singletons. Graft specimens yielded both intraepithelial and lamina propria lymphocytes. This clone was picked up a small number of times. V dropped 0 bases and J dropped 4 bases, with 13 bases sitting between them. The CDR3 runs 16 residues. CDR1 LGHNA and CDR2 YSLEER come from the germline V gene. The sequenced sample was ileum tissue, obtained 16 days after intestinal transplant. This sequence was found in a human patient who received an intestinal transplant, so some T cells may come from the graft donor. The rearrangement links TRBV4-3 to TRBJ1-5; possibly TRBD1 for D (6 bases). CDR3 protein: CASSQDPWQGNQPQHF. The CDR3 DNA reads as TGCGCCAGCAGCCAAGATCCCTGGCAGGGGAATCAGCCCCAGCATTTT.